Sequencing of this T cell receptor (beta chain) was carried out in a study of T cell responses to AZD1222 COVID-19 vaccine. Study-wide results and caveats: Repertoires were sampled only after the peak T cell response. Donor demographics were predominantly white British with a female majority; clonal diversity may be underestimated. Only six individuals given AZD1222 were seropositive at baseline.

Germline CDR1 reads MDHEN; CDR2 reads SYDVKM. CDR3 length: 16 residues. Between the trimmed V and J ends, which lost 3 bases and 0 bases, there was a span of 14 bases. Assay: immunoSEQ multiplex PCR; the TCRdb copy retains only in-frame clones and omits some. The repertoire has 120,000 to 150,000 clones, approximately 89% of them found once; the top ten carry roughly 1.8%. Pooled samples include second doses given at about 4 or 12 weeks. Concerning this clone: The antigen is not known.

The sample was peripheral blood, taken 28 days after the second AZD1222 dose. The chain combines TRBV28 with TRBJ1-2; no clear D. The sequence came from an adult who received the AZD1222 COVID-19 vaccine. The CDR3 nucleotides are TGTGCCAGCAGTTTGAGGTTAGTCGAGGCTAACTATGGCTACACCTTC. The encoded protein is CASSLRLVEANYGYTF.